This T cell receptor beta chain emerged from a study of blood T cells in healthy people across ages. This clonotype was recorded a few times. CDR1 is SGHDT and CDR2 is YYEEEE in the germline V gene. The CDR3 contains 16 residues. V lost 0 bases to trimming and J lost 3 bases; unmatched junction nucleotides: 6. Through a sample-barcoded 5' primer and a J-beta primer mix, a second PCR was run for roughly 6 to 12 cycles. Template switching added a 12-random-nucleotide identifier to every cDNA molecule. A single record per CDR3 protein comes from TCRdb applying MiXCR to the 5' RACE reads. The sample comprises approximately 1.5 million distinct CDR3 sequences, roughly 32% of which are singletons, and approximately 11% rests with the top ten.

This TCR came from a woman in her thirties in good health. The sample was blood. The J gene is TRBJ2-1, the V gene TRBV5-6, with TRBD2 matching 7 bases. DNA of the CDR3: TGTGCCAGCAGCTTGGAGGAGCGGGGTCTCTACAATGAGCAGTTCTTC. Protein: CASSLEERGLYNEQFF.